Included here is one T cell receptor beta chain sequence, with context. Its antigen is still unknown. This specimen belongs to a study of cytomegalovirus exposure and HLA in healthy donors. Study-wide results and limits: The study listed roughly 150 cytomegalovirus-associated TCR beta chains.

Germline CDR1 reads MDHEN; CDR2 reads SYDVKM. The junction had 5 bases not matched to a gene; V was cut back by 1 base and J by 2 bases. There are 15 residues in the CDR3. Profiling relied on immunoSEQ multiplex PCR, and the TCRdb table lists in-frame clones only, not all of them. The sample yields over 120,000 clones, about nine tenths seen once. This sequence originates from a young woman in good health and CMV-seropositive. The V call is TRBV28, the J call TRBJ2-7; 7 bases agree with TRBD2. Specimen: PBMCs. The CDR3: CASSLFGGGTYEQYF. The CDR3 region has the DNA TGTGCCAGCAGTTTATTTGGGGGGGGAACCTACGAGCAGTACTTC.